Sequencing of this T cell receptor (beta chain) was carried out in a study of T cells after yellow fever vaccination (dated by TCRdb to the late 2010s). In the study overall: Using CD3, CD45RA, CCR7 and CD95 staining, memory subsets (EM, EMRA, CM and Tscm) were sorted on a BD FACS Aria III. Libraries from fractions with low cell numbers were prepared with the SMART-Seq v4 Ultra Low Input RNA kit. To follow T-cell clones before and after primary and booster YFV17D yellow fever vaccination, bulk TCR alpha and beta repertoires were sequenced over time. The cohort comprised two healthy male donors, one aged 18 to 30 and one aged 30 to 40 years. Blood was collected at multiple timepoints before and after primary and secondary immunization, and bulk PBMC replicates and cell subsets were isolated. Memory subsets were sorted on days 0, 15 and 45 and at 18 months after primary vaccination, and on days 0, 15 and 45 after the 30-year booster.

This clonotype was seen repeatedly, ten times or more. Qualities for individual bases were not recorded, and no much larger clone is one base off. TCR cDNA was synthesized by 5'RACE template switching, which introduced a universal primer site and unique molecular identifiers. Priming of cDNA synthesis was performed from both the TCR alpha and TCR beta constant segments. Libraries were amplified in two PCR steps, with sample barcodes and sequencing adapters added in the second step. Sequencing of libraries was done on Illumina HiSeq 2500 (2x100 bp) or NovaSeq (2x150 bp). Under the source paper's analysis protocol: MIGEC was used to demultiplex reads and collapse the reads into UMI consensus sequences, and MiXCR was used for V(D)J alignment. Vaccine-responding clonotypes were defined with edgeR using replicate PBMC samples, requiring FDR below 0.01 and a log2 fold change above 5 up to day 15. CD4 or CD8 identity was assigned to each bulk clonotype according to whether the clonotype was present at higher abundance in the sequenced CD4 repertoire or the sequenced CD8 repertoire. Clonotype frequencies in memory subsets were weighted by FACS-sorted cell numbers to estimate each clone's distribution across memory phenotypes. TCRdb reanalyzed the raw reads on its own, using fastp at Q25 for trimming and MiXCR for clone calling, and kept in-frame beta chains. Rows are unified per CDR3 protein, each entry keeping the most common DNA and genes. The V and J calls shown here were made by TCRdb, not taken from the authors' results. This sample lists 25,000 to 40,000 distinct CDR3 sequences; less than 8.5% were detected once. About 22% of the sample is taken by the ten largest.

Its CDR3 holds 15 amino acids, cysteine through phenylalanine. Of the read, only the CDR3 DNA is kept; its 45 bases are in frame from base 1. The meaning of the sample's treatment or condition label: live attenuated yellow fever vaccine strain. A standard Ficoll-Paque protocol was used to isolate PBMCs from peripheral blood. RNA from sorted memory subsets was extracted with the RNeasy Micro Kit. The investigation overall reported the following: Compared with the primary T-cell response, the secondary T-cell response was faster but weaker, reaching its peak on day 5 rather than on day 15. Most clones expanded after primary vaccination were re-detected after the booster (approximately 96% of CD4 and approximately 88% of CD8), suggesting broad memory maintenance. Because only a couple of donors were included in the study, the extent to which the findings can be generalized is limited. A small share of clonotypes was detected in both CD4 and CD8 compartments, with the overlap likely arising from convergent recombination. In the sorted memory subsets on day 0, nearly all vaccine-responding clonotypes were below the level of detection. FACS-sorted repertoires could contain abundant contaminating clonotypes from the bulk population, so computational filtering was required.

The V gene is TRBV21-1 and the J gene is TRBJ2-5. TRBV21-1 is an annotated pseudogene. This TCR derives from a man younger than 30 who received the YFV17D yellow fever vaccine. Material: PBMCs, either bulk or a sorted T-cell subset (CD4+, CD8+, memory, or dextramer-sorted; not recorded which), obtained on the day of the first yellow fever vaccination. The nucleotide sequence is given as TGTGCCAGCAGCGTATTCCTCGAACGGGAAGAGACCCAGTACTTC. Translated, it gives CASSVFLEREETQYF.